This T cell receptor beta chain emerged from a study of human T cells and chemical hapten exposure. The overall study: A roughly 2 cm by roughly 2 cm inner upper arm patch received 2% DPC for sensitization. Chiefly women, the patients showed alopecia areata, totalis or universalis. Patients were given diphenylcyclopropenone on the scalp weekly across the roughly 25-week study.

TCRdb reprocessed the RACE reads with MiXCR, giving one entry per CDR3 protein. The repertoire holds 150,000 to 200,000 distinct CDR3 sequences, with roughly 30% as singletons. As for time point: pre-sensitization, week 0. Treatment: therapeutic diphenylcyclopropenone sensitization with weekly scalp DPC. Unfractionated whole blood served as the source for total RNA extraction. Trimming removed 1 base at V and 7 bases at J, with 14 bases between. CDR1 and CDR2 (germline): SGHAT, FQNNGV. The CDR3 has 15 amino acids. This clonotype has more than one count but fewer than ten. The clonotype was recovered from a woman aged 25 to 45 with alopecia areata. Some clones in this sample may be carry-over from other donors' samples. The input for sequencing was whole blood, taken in connection with sensitization to the hapten diphenylcyclopropenone (DPC). This rearrangement joins TRBV11-2 to TRBJ2-4, with D perhaps TRBD1 or TRBD2 (7 bases each). For the CDR3, the DNA is TGTGCCAGCAGCTTAGCGGGGAGGGGGCTCAACATTCAGTACTTC. Encoded protein: CASSLAGRGLNIQYF.